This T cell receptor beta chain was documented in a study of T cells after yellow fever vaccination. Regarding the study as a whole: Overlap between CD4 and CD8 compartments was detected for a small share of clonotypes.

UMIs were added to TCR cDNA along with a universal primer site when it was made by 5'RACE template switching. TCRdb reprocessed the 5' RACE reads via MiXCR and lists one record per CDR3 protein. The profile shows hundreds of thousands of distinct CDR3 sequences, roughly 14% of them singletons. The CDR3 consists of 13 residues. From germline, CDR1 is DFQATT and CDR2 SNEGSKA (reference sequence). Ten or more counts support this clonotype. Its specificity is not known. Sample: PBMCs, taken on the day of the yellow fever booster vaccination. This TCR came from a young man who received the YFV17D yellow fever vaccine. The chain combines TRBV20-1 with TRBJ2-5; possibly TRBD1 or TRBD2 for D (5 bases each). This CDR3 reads CSGMRGEGETQYF. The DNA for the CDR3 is TGCAGCGGGATGAGGGGAGAGGGAGAGACCCAGTACTTC.